This T cell receptor (beta chain) was sequenced during a study of cytomegalovirus exposure and HLA in healthy donors. Study overall: Researchers found that roughly 80% of 350 to 500 genotyped donors fell within the Caucasian-associated ancestry cluster.

V trimming: 5 bases; J trimming: 8 bases; junction bases outside the gene matches: 15. Germline V gene lookup returns CDR1 LNHDA and CDR2 SQIVND (reference sequence). CDR3 length: 17 residues. Vbeta (60) and Jbeta (13) primers were used in the PCR. Repertoires were generated with immunoSEQ multiplex PCR, while TCRdb's copy carries only in-frame clones and drops some. In the table there are around 180,000 clones, around 85% of which are singletons. As concerns this clone: Its specificity is not known.

Study-level results: Whilst most TCR sequences proved rare, a subset of public TCRs occurred across many donors. A few chains tied to CMV proved CMV antigen-specific in vitro.

The source material was PBMCs. This TCR came from a boy aged 2-9 years in good health and CMV-seronegative. The chain joins TRBV19 to TRBJ1-4, with TRBD1 matching 9 bases. The CDR3 nucleotides read TGTGCCAGTAGTTCAAGGCTACAGGGGGCGAAAGGGGAAAAACTGTTTTTT. It is translated as CASSSRLQGAKGEKLFF.